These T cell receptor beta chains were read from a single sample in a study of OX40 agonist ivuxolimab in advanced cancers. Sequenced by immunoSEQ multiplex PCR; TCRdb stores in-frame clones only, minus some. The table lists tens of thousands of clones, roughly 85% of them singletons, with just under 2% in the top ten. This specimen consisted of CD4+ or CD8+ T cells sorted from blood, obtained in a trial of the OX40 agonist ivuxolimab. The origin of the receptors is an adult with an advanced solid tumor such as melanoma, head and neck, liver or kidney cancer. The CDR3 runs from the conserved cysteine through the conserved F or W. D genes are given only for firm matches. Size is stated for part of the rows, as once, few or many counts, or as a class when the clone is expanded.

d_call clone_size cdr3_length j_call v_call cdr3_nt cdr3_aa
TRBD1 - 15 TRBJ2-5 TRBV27 TGTGCCAGCAGTTCTCCCGGGACAGGGGTCGAGACCCAGTACTTC CASSSPGTGVETQYF
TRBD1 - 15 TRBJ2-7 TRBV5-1 TGCGCCAGCAGCTTAGATGGACAGGGCCCCTACGAGCAGTACTTC CASSLDGQGPYEQYF
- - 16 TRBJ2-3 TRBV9 TGTGCCAGCAGCGCCCGAGGGGGGCAGGGTGAAGATACGCAGTATTTT CASSARGGQGEDTQYF
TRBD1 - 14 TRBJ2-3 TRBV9 TGTGCCAGCAGCCCGGGGACAGCTACAGATACGCAGTATTTT CASSPGTATDTQYF
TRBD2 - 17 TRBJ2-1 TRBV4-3 TGCGCCAGCAGCCAAGATCCCCCAGCGGGGGGGCAACATGAGCAGTTCTTC CASSQDPPAGGQHEQFF
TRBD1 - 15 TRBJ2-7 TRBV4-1 TGCGCCAGCAGCGAGACAGGGGGATCATACTACGAGCAGTACTTC CASSETGGSYYEQYF
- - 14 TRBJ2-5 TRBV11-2 TGTGCCAGCAGCCCCTTGGGTGGGAGGGAGACCCAGTACTTC CASSPLGGRETQYF
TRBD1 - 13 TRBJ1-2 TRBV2 TGTGCCAGCAATGTACAGGGGTTGGTCGGCTACACCTTC CASNVQGLVGYTF
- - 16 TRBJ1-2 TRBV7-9 TGTGCCAGCAGCTTAAGTGCAGGGCCGCGGATTAATGGCTACACCTTC CASSLSAGPRINGYTF
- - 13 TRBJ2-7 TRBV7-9 TGTGCCAGCAGCTTATACGGACAGTCTTTCGCGTTGTTC CASSLYGQSFALF
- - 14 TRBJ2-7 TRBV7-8 TGTGCCAGCAGCTCCGGGACCCAGTCGCACGAGCAGTACTTC CASSSGTQSHEQYF
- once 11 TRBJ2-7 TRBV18 TGTGCCAGCTCAGGCGGCTACGAGCAGTACTTC CASSGGYEQYF
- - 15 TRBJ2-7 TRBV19 TGTGCCAGTAGTTTTGATTCTCAGCTCTCCTACGAGCAGTACTTC CASSFDSQLSYEQYF
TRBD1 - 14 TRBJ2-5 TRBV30 TGTGCCTGGGGGCACGGACAGGGTCAAGAGACCCAGTACTTC CAWGHGQGQETQYF
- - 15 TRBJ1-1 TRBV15 TGTGCCACCAGCAGAGATCGAGGCCTGAACACTGAAGCTTTCTTT CATSRDRGLNTEAFF
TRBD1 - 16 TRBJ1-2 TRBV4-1 TGCGCCAGCAGCCCACTAGGGACAGGGGCGAACTATGGCTACACCTTC CASSPLGTGANYGYTF
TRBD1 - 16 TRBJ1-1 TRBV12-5 TGTGCTAGTGGTTTGGGGGGACAGGGTTTCGGTGGTGAAGCTTTCTTT CASGLGGQGFGGEAFF
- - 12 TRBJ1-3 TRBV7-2 TGTGCCAGCAGCTTGGATGGAAACACCATATATTTT CASSLDGNTIYF
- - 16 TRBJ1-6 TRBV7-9 TGTGCCAGCAATAATTTAAAGACAGGCCGGTATTCACCCCTCCACTTT CASNNLKTGRYSPLHF
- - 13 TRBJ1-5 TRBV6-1 TGTGCCAGCAGTGAAGCCGACAATCAGCCCCAGCATTTT CASSEADNQPQHF
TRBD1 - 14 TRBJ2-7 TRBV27 TGTGCCAGCAGGAGACAGGGGTTCTACGACGAGCAGTACTTC CASRRQGFYDEQYF
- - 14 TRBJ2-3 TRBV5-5 TGTGCCAGCAGCTTGTGGCAGAACACAGATACGCAGTATTTT CASSLWQNTDTQYF
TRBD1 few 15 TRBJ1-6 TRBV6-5 TGTGCCAGCAGCGCTACTCGACAGGGCCAGTCACCCCTCCACTTT CASSATRQGQSPLHF
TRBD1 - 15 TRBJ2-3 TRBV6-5 TGTGCCAGCAGCCTCACAGGGGGCCAACGAGGTACGCAGTATTTT CASSLTGGQRGTQYF
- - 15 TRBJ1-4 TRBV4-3 TGCGCCAGCAGCCCACCAGGGCGAGTTAATGAAAAACTGTTTTTT CASSPPGRVNEKLFF
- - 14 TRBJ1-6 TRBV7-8 TGTGCCAGCAGCTTAGGGGTTTTGGATTCACCCCTCCACTTT CASSLGVLDSPLHF
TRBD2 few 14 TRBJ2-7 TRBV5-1 TGCGCCAGCAGCTTAGCGGGGGGTACCTACGAGCAGTACTTC CASSLAGGTYEQYF
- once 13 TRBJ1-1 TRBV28 TGTGCCAGCAGTTTTAGGAGGACCACTGAAGCTTTCTTT CASSFRRTTEAFF
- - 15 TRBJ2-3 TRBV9 TGTGCCAGCAGCGTAGTAGGAATAGCCGCGGATACGCAGTATTTT CASSVVGIAADTQYF
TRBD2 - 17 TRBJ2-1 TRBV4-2 TGTGCCAGCAGCCAAGGCAAACTAGCGGGGGGTAAAAATGAGCAGTTCTTC CASSQGKLAGGKNEQFF
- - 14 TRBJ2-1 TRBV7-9 TGTGCCAGCAGCCTAGGTAGGGCAGGGGTACGGCAGTTCTTC CASSLGRAGVRQFF
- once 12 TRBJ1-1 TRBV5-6 TGTGCCAGCAGCTTGCTAAGGGGTGAAGCTTTCTTT CASSLLRGEAFF
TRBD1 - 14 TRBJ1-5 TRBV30 TGTGCCTGGAGCAGGGACAGCGGCAATCAGCCCCAGCATTTT CAWSRDSGNQPQHF
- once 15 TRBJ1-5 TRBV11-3 TGTGCCATCCGTCAGGGCGTATATAGCAATCAGCCCCAGCATTTT CAIRQGVYSNQPQHF
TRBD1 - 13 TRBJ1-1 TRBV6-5 TGTGCCAGCAGCCGACAGGGGTACACTGAAGCTTTCTTT CASSRQGYTEAFF
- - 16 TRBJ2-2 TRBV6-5 TGTGCCAGCAGTTACGGCGGGGACGAGACCAACGGGGAGCTGTTTTTT CASSYGGDETNGELFF
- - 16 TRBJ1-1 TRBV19 TGTGCCAGTAGTTCCCGGCTGGGGAGCATGAACACTGAAGCTTTCTTT CASSSRLGSMNTEAFF
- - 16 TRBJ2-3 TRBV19 TGTGCCAGTAGTATGTCCAGGCAGAATGGACAAGATACGCAGTATTTT CASSMSRQNGQDTQYF
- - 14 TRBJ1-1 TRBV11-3 TGTGCCAGCAGCTTCTCCGGGAGTAACACTGAAGCTTTCTTT CASSFSGSNTEAFF
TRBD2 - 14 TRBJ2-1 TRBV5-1 TGCGCCAGCAGCTTGACTAGCGGGAACAATGAGCAGTTCTTC CASSLTSGNNEQFF